This T cell receptor (beta chain) is drawn from a study of CD8+CD57+ T cells in acquired aplastic anemia (dated by TCRdb to 2016 to 2019). A note on the overall study: A mean of approximately 3 ug of DNA, ranging from roughly 0.2 to 27.4 ug, was extracted from sorted CD4+ and CD8+ cells. CD8+CD57+ expansion was defined as a frequency above the mean frequency observed in healthy subjects.

Worth noting for this clonotype: The clone's antigen remains unknown. No base quality information exists; no much larger clone differs at one position.

Flow cytometry had shown CD8+CD57+ cell expansion in the patients selected for sequencing. Every patient had a diagnosis of severe acquired aplastic anemia based on International Study of Aplastic Anemia and Agranulocytosis and Camitta criteria. Patients had received no therapy at the time of blood sampling. In the study, sorted CD4+ and CD8+ blood T cells from patients with severe aplastic anemia and from healthy subjects underwent deep sequencing of TCR repertoires. Patients were enrolled in the USA under clinicaltrials.gov protocols 00001620, 01623167, 00001397, 00071045, 00081523 and 00961064. Ficoll-Paque density gradient centrifugation was used to isolate peripheral blood mononuclear cells. Before DNA extraction, CD4+ and CD8+ T cells were sorted with FACS or magnetic beads. Genomic DNA served as template for TCR beta VDJ combination and CDR3 sequence profiling. An Illumina HiSeq 2000 was the platform used for TCR repertoire sequencing. The authors' pipeline ran thus. Repertoires were assessed using TRBV/TRBJ rearrangement plots, CDR3 size and DJ length profiles, and Simpson's diversity index. The most abundant DNA sequence in the deep sequencing data was taken as the immunodominant clone. CDR3 amino acid sequences were checked for sharing across subjects and were also compared against the VDJdb database and published repertoires. TCRdb itself trimmed the public reads at Q25 with fastp, ran MiXCR and retained productive beta chains. Each CDR3 protein gets just one entry, which takes the most common genes and DNA from the rows behind it. Clone size and V and J calls follow TCRdb, not the original study. The sample includes roughly 80,000 distinct CDR3 sequences, with roughly two thirds observed a single time. Of the sample, roughly 80% is held by the ten largest clones.

CDR3 length: 14 amino acids, cysteine to phenylalanine. Only CDR3 DNA is held: 42 bases, read in frame from base 1. The V end loses 0 bases and the J end loses 2 bases, and a stretch of 7 bases separates them. The germline V gene gives CDR1 as MGHDK and CDR2 as SYGVNS. General findings and caveats noted by the study authors: Between patients and healthy controls, no significant difference in CD8+ Simpson's diversity was found (P=0.060). Fewer than 30 CD8+ CDR3 sequences were found in both patients and controls but appeared to be highly expressed in patients and within the immunodominant clones of the patients.

This TCR derives from a human donor with aplastic anemia. The specimen was sorted CD4+, CD8+, or CD8+CD57+ T cells (not recorded which) from PBMCs. The rearranged chain carries TRBV25-1 and TRBJ2-5; too little of a D gene remains to name it. The nucleotides read TGTGCCAGCAGTGAATATACGCCGCAAGAGACCCAGTACTTC. The translation is CASSEYTPQETQYF.